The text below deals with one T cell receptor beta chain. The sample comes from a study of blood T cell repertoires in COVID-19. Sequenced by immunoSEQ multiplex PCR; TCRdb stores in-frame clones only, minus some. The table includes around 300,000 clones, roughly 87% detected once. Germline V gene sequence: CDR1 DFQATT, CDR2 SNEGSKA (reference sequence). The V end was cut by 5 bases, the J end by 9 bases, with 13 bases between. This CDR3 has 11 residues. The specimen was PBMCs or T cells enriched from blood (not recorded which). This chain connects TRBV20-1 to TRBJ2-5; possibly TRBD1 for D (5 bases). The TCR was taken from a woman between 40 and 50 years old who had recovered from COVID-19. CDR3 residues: CSAGANAPQYF. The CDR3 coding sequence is TGCAGTGCTGGGGCTAACGCGCCCCAGTACTTC.